This TCR beta chain was captured in a study of OX40 agonist ivuxolimab in advanced cancers. Whole-study findings and limits: At 0.1 to 3.0 mg/kg and by week 6, clonal expansion occurred in CD4+ and CD8+ blood T cells.

Profiled with immunoSEQ multiplex PCR; TCRdb holds only in-frame clones, not every one. The data hold just over 60,000 clones, with approximately 90% observed a single time. A note on this clone: Its antigen is still unknown.

CDR3 length equals 19 residues. Germline CDR1 and CDR2: PRHDT and FYEKMQ (reference sequence). With 0 bases clipped from V and 6 bases from J, the junction kept 14 bases outside the gene matches. Sample: CD4+ or CD8+ T cells sorted from blood, taken in a trial of the OX40 agonist ivuxolimab. This TCR derives from an adult with an advanced solid tumor such as melanoma, head and neck, liver or kidney cancer. This chain joins TRBV13 and TRBJ2-1; TRBD2 agrees at 10 bases. The CDR3 loop reads CASSLGLAGLGLSRNEQFF. The CDR3 DNA reads TGTGCCAGCAGCTTAGGACTAGCGGGACTTGGTTTGTCTCGCAATGAGCAGTTCTTC.